The source of this TCR beta chain is a study of T cell repertoires in cytomegalovirus infection. One entry per CDR3 protein results from TCRdb running MiXCR on the reads. The sample holds hundreds of thousands of distinct CDR3 sequences, approximately 32% seen once. The CDR3 covers 16 residues. Trimming at V came to 1 base and at J to 0 bases, leaving 3 bases not matched to a gene. Germline CDR1 is SGHTA and CDR2 is FQGNSA. This clonotype was counted ten times or more. No antigen is known for it. The genes are TRBV7-2 and TRBJ2-5; 9 bases line up with TRBD2. This specimen was cultured CD8+ T cells from PBMCs, taken from culture after CMV antigen stimulation. The receptor comes from a human donor in good health (CMV status not recorded). Some clones in this sample may be carry-over from other donors' samples. Here the CDR3 DNA reads TGTGCCAGCAGCTTAGAAACTAGCGGGTACCAAGAGACCCAGTACTTC. Translated, it gives CASSLETSGYQETQYF.